The 10 T cell receptor beta chains reported below all come from one sample, sequenced in a study of T cell changes during pregnancy in multiple sclerosis. Clones were sequenced by immunoSEQ multiplex PCR, and TCRdb holds only the in-frame ones, with some missing. This table has tens of thousands of clones, 85% to 95% appearing once. This material consisted of peripheral blood, taken in the third trimester of pregnancy. Source of these receptors: a female donor in good health, enrolled as a control in a pregnancy study.

This clone was counted a single time. The CDR3 protein is CASSSLAGLQGANTEAFF. The CDR3 DNA follows: TGTGCCAGCAGCTCACTGGCGGGCCTACAGGGGGCCAACACTGAAGCTTTCTTT. J is TRBJ1-1 and V is TRBV5-5, with 9 bases aligning to TRBD1. The CDR3 spans 18 residues. Germline CDR1 is SGHKS and CDR2 is YYEKEE (reference sequence). V shed 3 bases, J shed 2 bases, and the junction held 14 bases outside the gene matches.

This clone was recorded once. The J gene is TRBJ1-4, the V gene TRBV21-1; the D call in the table, TRBD1, was not verified against the DNA. TRBV21-1 is classified as a pseudogene. CDR3 length equals 17 residues. DNA for the CDR3: TGTGCCAGCAGCACGCCGTGGTTAGGGGGCGCGGGTGAAAAACTGTTTTTT. Translating gives CASSTPWLGGAGEKLFF.

In this sample, this clone turned up a few times. This rearrangement joins TRBV28 to TRBJ1-2; a possible D gene is TRBD1 (5 bases). CDR1 and CDR2 (germline): MDHEN, SYDVKM. Trimming left V 2 bases short and J 0 bases short, with 7 bases between. The CDR3 loop spans 14 amino acids. The CDR3 region is CASSLGGANYGYTF. The CDR3, as DNA: TGTGCCAGCAGTTTAGGGGGGGCTAACTATGGCTACACCTTC.

The chain combines TRBV7-9 with TRBJ1-2; D is perhaps TRBD1 (5 bases). In germline, CDR1 is SEHNR, CDR2 FQNEAQ (reference sequence). The CDR3 is 12 amino acids. V was cut by 8 bases and J by 4 bases, with 11 bases left in between. The CDR3 DNA sequence: TGTGCCAGCGGGAGGGGAACCTATGGCTACACCTTC. It is translated as CASGRGTYGYTF.

CDR3 sequence: CASSLELGGPGEQYF. DNA of the CDR3: TGTGCCAGCAGCTTAGAATTGGGAGGGCCGGGCGAGCAGTACTTC. The rearrangement uses TRBV11-1 and TRBJ2-7; 7 nucleotides line up with TRBD2. The V gene's germline CDR1 is SGHAT and CDR2 FQDESV (reference sequence). This CDR3 region has 15 residues. Germline trimming cut 1 base from V and 6 bases from J; bases unmatched to any gene: 9.

V is TRBV2 and J is TRBJ1-1, with D tentatively TRBD1 (5 bases). V was cut by 8 bases and J by 0 bases, with 10 bases left in between. The CDR3 is 13 residues long. Germline V gives CDR1 SNHLY, CDR2 FYNNEI. The CDR3 nucleotides read TGTGCCAGCGACAGCTTCTTGAACACTGAAGCTTTCTTT. Translation gives CASDSFLNTEAFF.

The V gene is TRBV30, the J gene TRBJ1-1; 7 nucleotides match TRBD1. After removal of 5 bases from V and 10 bases from J, the junction contained 10 bases not matched to a gene. There are 12 residues in the CDR3. Germline assignment: CDR1 GTSNPN and CDR2 SVGIG (reference sequence). The CDR3 nucleotides read TGTGCCTGGGACAGGGTCCTCCGAGGAGCTTTCTTT. Translated: CAWDRVLRGAFF.

Only one count was recorded for this clone. The chain links TRBV19 to TRBJ2-5, with D hard to call. CDR1 is LNHDA and CDR2 is SQIVND in the germline V gene (reference sequence). The V end was cut by 6 bases, the J end by 0 bases, with 11 bases between. CDR3 length: 14 residues. The CDR3 coding sequence is TGTGCCAGTAGCCCTAGTGGGTACCAAGAGACCCAGTACTTC. It codes for CASSPSGYQETQYF.

This clone was detected only once. This sequence joins TRBV7-9 and TRBJ2-7; perhaps TRBD2 as D (5 bases). CDR1 is SEHNR and CDR2 is FQNEAQ in the germline V gene (reference sequence). The CDR3 extends over 11 amino acids. V was cut by 5 bases and J by 8 bases, with 10 bases left in between. The CDR3 DNA reads as TGTGCCAGCAGCGGAGGCAGGCAGCAGTACTTC. Translated: CASSGGRQQYF. The whole variable domain, filled in from reference TRBV7-9 and TRBJ2-7, reads DTGVSQNPRHKITKRGQNVTFRCDPISEHNRLYWYRQTLGQGPEFLTYFQNEAQLEKSRLLSDRFSAERPKGSFSTLEIQRTEQGDSAMYLCASSGGRQQYFGPGTRLTVT.

V and J are TRBV28 and TRBJ2-5, with 9 positions matching TRBD1. Germline CDR1 and CDR2: MDHEN and SYDVKM. This CDR3 is built from 15 residues. J was trimmed by 5 bases and V by 2 bases; bases with no gene match: 6. CDR3 residues: CASSLGTGLRETQYF. The DNA for the CDR3 is TGTGCCAGCAGTTTAGGGACAGGGCTGAGGGAGACCCAGTACTTC.